A selection of T cell receptor beta chains follows, all from one sample in a study of cytomegalovirus exposure and HLA in healthy donors. TCRdb keeps only in-frame clones here, not all; method: immunoSEQ multiplex PCR. The sample records approximately 100,000 clones, about 77% being singletons. The sample consisted of PBMCs. The receptor source for this set is a woman aged 45-60 years in good health and CMV-seropositive. CDR3s leave out the opening cysteine and the closing phenylalanine or tryptophan. Part of the rows lack a size; the others show once, few, many or a class for expanded clones.

cdr3_aa v_call clone_size j_call
ASSQLGGTDTQY TRBV27 few TRBJ2-3
ASSQGTVEAF TRBV7-8 . TRBJ1-1
ASKGTSGTGADTQY TRBV19 . TRBJ2-3
ASSPGTALGAEQY TRBV27 . TRBJ2-7
ASSQGRGGQADTQY TRBV4-1 . TRBJ2-3
ASTFGGGGFHEQY TRBV5-4 . TRBJ2-7
ASSSQTDTQY TRBV7-3 . TRBJ2-3
ASSLWTSSYNEQF TRBV7-6 . TRBJ2-1
ASSQRPRTGFYEQY TRBV4-1 . TRBJ2-7
ASGRGIANSPLH TRBV2 few TRBJ1-6
ASSIGSGGTQETQY TRBV5-8 . TRBJ2-5
AWRGQTGREQY TRBV30 . TRBJ2-7
ASSGGSGGKNGYT TRBV7-2 few TRBJ1-2
ASSELGTPYNEQF TRBV25-1 few TRBJ2-1
ASSVSPTGENIQY TRBV9 . TRBJ2-4
AWKRTGNTIY TRBV30 . TRBJ1-3
ASSRRGIQETQY TRBV6-5 . TRBJ2-5
ASSIIAGGYEQY TRBV19 . TRBJ2-7
ASAGAGGLKNEQF TRBV11-3 . TRBJ2-1
ASSLDRGNTGELF TRBV25-1 . TRBJ2-2
ASSLSRARGEQY TRBV28 . .
ASSLDRGGMNTEAF TRBV5-6 . TRBJ1-1
AWIHSEGANTEAF TRBV30 . TRBJ1-1
ASSLWGQGNEAF TRBV5-1 few TRBJ1-1
ASSDTGTGELF TRBV7-9 . TRBJ2-2
ASSAGQGNYNEQF TRBV9 . TRBJ2-1
ASRDVQGMSTEAF TRBV2 . TRBJ1-1
ASSLAGRALDTQY TRBV27 . TRBJ2-3
ASSEGARGETQY TRBV13 . TRBJ2-5
SSSSRGENYGYT TRBV7-9 . TRBJ1-2
ASSETSGGQETQY TRBV6-4 few TRBJ2-5
ASRSGTGLGEQF TRBV7-3 . TRBJ2-1
ASKGANYGYT TRBV5-1 . TRBJ1-2
ASSAALGQINEKLF TRBV9 few TRBJ1-4
ASSVGSGGWTGELF TRBV9 few TRBJ2-2